This note documents a single T cell receptor beta chain sequence. What it binds is not known. The trim removed 5 bases at V and 10 bases at J, leaving 12 bases unmatched. CDR1 and CDR2 from the germline V gene are SEHNR and FQNEAQ (reference sequence). The length of the CDR3 is 15 residues. This sample was taken from a study of Graves' ophthalmopathy and Graves' hyperthyroidism. Study summary: The stable label applied to hyperthyroidism with no ophthalmopathy within 18 months of follow-up. Study-level points and caveats: Most thyroid clonotypes expanded beyond 0.001 frequency were also found in blood. Sensitivity of about 67% and specificity of around 72% were achieved by the model that predicted ophthalmopathy progression.

Transcripts of RNA were the source for amplifying TCR beta CDR3 regions. An opening RT-PCR round employed HTBI primers and preceded a second-round multiplex PCR. TCRdb re-derived calls from the multiplex PCR reads in MiXCR, one entry per CDR3 protein. The table records more than 1,000,000 distinct CDR3 sequences, about two fifths of them present only once. The source of this sequence is an adult man with Graves' hyperthyroidism. The gene calls are TRBV7-9 and TRBJ1-1, with 11 bases identical to TRBD1. Sequencing used peripheral blood or thyroid tissue (not recorded which). As DNA, the CDR3 is TGTGCCAGCAGCCCTGGACAGGGGGCTTTCGGTGGAGCTTTCTTT. Residues: CASSPGQGAFGGAFF.